This T cell receptor (beta chain) comes out of a study of blood T cells in healthy people across ages (dated by TCRdb to 2014 to 2015). General notes on the study: In model experiments, roughly one uniquely barcoded TCR beta cDNA molecule per two T cells was captured by template switching. To avoid experimental bias, donors of different ages were distributed randomly across sequencing lanes. Using the same blood draw, the study looked at two additional independent replicas of 1 million unique cDNA reads for two donors, one aged 18 to 29 and the other aged 80 or older. The donors were split into four age groups: young (average 16 years), middle-aged (39), aged (62) and long-lived (82). To track age-related changes in TCR beta repertoire diversity, the study relied on deep sequencing normalized with unique cDNA molecular identifiers. Paper-wide results and their limitations: Compared with the aged group, the long-lived group had more naive CD4+ T cells, fewer expanded clones and increased TCR diversity, suggesting age selection. The CMV infection status of donors was not known, potentially confounding age-related changes in expanded clonotypes. Since profiling was done on bulk unsorted PBMCs, naive and antigen-experienced compartments could not be conclusively compared. Total diversity estimates from one million sequenced T cells were considered lower bounds and underestimates. As age increased, observed TCR beta diversity per million T cells dropped in a roughly linear way, and a significant reduction was already evident by age roughly 40. The percentage of naive T cells measured by flow cytometry correlated strongly with observed TCR beta diversity.

Donors were 40 or so systemically healthy Caucasian individuals from Russia aged about 6 to 100 years. Each donor gave ten milliliters of peripheral blood, drawn into EDTA-treated Vacutainer tubes. PBMCs were isolated by Ficoll-Paque density-gradient centrifugation, with at least 7 million obtained per sample. Trizol reagent was used to extract total RNA from PBMCs, with at least 6 micrograms per sample. The percentages of naive CD45RAhigh/CD27high T cells were determined by flow cytometry on a PBMC aliquot from every donor. As for this clonotype: This receptor's antigen is unknown. No per-base quality is available; no much larger clone lies one base away.

Library prep was done by 5' RACE. The instrument was an Illumina HiSeq 2500. A second PCR of about 7 to 12 cycles was run with a J-beta primer mix and a sample-barcoded 5' primer. Each TCR beta cDNA molecule received a unique molecular identifier from a template-switch 5' adaptor carrying 12 random nucleotides. Each sample yielded at least 3 million CDR3-containing paired-end reads. All of the RNA was converted into first-strand cDNA using the Mint cDNA synthesis kit, with a TRBC-specific oligonucleotide serving as the primer. Following uracil-DNA glycosylase treatment, all cDNA underwent a first 18-cycle PCR with the universal primers M1SS and BC2_uni_R. Per the original workflow: Each sample was normalized by randomly selecting 1 million high-quality reads, each carrying a distinct molecular identifier. Reads with shared molecular identifiers were discarded instead of being binned into consensus sequences. MiTCR, with a Q25 quality threshold and the strictest error-elimination algorithm, was used for CDR3 identification, clonotype clustering and error correction. Lower-bound total TCR beta diversity was estimated with a nonparametric unseen species model using Euler transformation. Starting from the raw public reads, TCRdb applied fastp trimming at Q25, assembled clones with MiXCR and retained in-frame beta chains. Entries that share a CDR3 protein sequence are merged under the most common genes and DNA. The V and J calls were determined by TCRdb, not by the authors. The sample table holds 660,000 or so distinct CDR3 sequences, of which about 54% were seen once. The ten largest clones take up approximately 40% of the sample.

From the cysteine up to the phenylalanine, the CDR3 has a length of 15 residues. Just CDR3 DNA is preserved here, 45 bases in frame from base 1. The germline V and J ends show losses of 1 base and 8 bases respectively, and no gene match explains 5 bases of the junction. Reading the germline V gene (reference sequence) gives CDR1 DFQATT and CDR2 SNEGSKA. The chain is encoded by TRBV20-1 joined to TRBJ1-6; 10 bases in between match TRBD1. Sequenced material: blood. This sequence was found in a man aged 60-69 years in good health. CDR3 loop: CSARGTGGRDSPLHF. DNA sequence: TGCAGTGCTAGAGGGACAGGGGGTAGGGATTCACCCCTCCACTTT.